The sequence of this T cell receptor beta chain was determined in a study of identical twins. TCRdb reprocessed the 5' RACE reads with MiXCR, giving one entry per CDR3 protein. Of 1.5 million to 2 million distinct CDR3 sequences detected, roughly a third appear once; the ten largest clones hold roughly 0.3%. Germline-derived CDR1 and CDR2 are DFQATT and SNEGSKA (reference sequence). CDR3 length equals 16 residues. Germline trimming cut 3 bases from V and 2 bases from J; bases unmatched to any gene: 10. Notes on the study in general: Not following the same donors, the study drew its conclusions from cross-sectional statistical analysis. Twins shared out-of-frame alpha sequences with excess low generation probability.

With regard to this clonotype: Its antigen is not known.

The chain couples TRBV20-1 to TRBJ2-1, with 7 bases lining up with TRBD2. The sequence was obtained from a newborn girl in good health. The sequenced sample was cord blood. The CDR3 spells CSASPSWAGAYNEQFF. The CDR3 DNA reads TGCAGTGCTAGTCCTTCGTGGGCGGGGGCCTACAATGAGCAGTTCTTC.